This T cell receptor beta chain appears in the sequencing data of a study of cytomegalovirus exposure and HLA in healthy donors. V shed 4 bases and J shed 1 base, with 15 bases lying between them. This CDR3 is built from 16 residues. Germline lookup yields CDR1 SGHNT and CDR2 YYREEE (reference sequence). The PCR made use of 60 Vbeta and 13 Jbeta primers. TCRdb's table, derived via immunoSEQ multiplex PCR, lists solely in-frame clones and lacks some. The repertoire holds roughly 160,000 clones, with roughly 80% as singletons. This rearrangement joins TRBV5-4 to TRBJ1-3; no definite D call. Sequenced input: PBMCs. The TCR originated in a young woman in good health and CMV-seropositive. CDR3 protein: CASSPYLEKSGNTIYF. In DNA form, the CDR3 reads TGTGCCAGCAGCCCGTACCTAGAGAAGTCTGGAAACACCATATATTTT. The whole variable domain, filled in from reference TRBV5-4 and TRBJ1-3, reads ETGVTQSPTHLIKTRGQQVTLRCSSQSGHNTVSWYQQALGQGPQFIFQYYREEENGRGNFPPRFSGLQFPNYSSELNVNALELDDSALYLCASSPYLEKSGNTIYFGEGSWLTVV.